The 32 T cell receptor beta chains below were found in one sample sequenced in a study of blood T cell repertoires in COVID-19. Sequenced by immunoSEQ multiplex PCR; TCRdb stores in-frame clones only, minus some. The sample lists about 270,000 clones, approximately 85% occurring once. Sample: PBMCs or T cells enriched from blood (not recorded which). These TCRs come from a woman in her forties or fifties with acute COVID-19.

The chain combines TRBV19 with TRBJ2-3, with 12 bases identical to TRBD1. CDR1 is LNHDA and CDR2 is SQIVND in the germline V gene (reference sequence). V lost 6 bases to trimming and J lost 1 base; unmatched junction nucleotides: 5. The CDR3 is 16 amino acids. The CDR3, as DNA: TGTGCCAGTAGGGGACAGGGGGCGTCTGGCACAGATACGCAGTATTTT. Protein product: CASRGQGASGTDTQYF.

This clone is a singleton in its sample. This chain uses TRBV13 with TRBJ2-4; TRBD2 matches at 9 bases. This CDR3 spans 16 amino acids. Trimming at V came to 3 bases and at J to 1 base, leaving 4 bases not matched to a gene. Germline CDR1 PRHDT, CDR2 FYEKMQ (reference sequence). The CDR3 DNA follows: TGTGCCAGCAGCTTTCTGAGCGGGGGGGCCAAAAACATTCAGTACTTC. It codes for CASSFLSGGAKNIQYF.

V and J are TRBV10-3 and TRBJ1-2; possible D gene TRBD1, 5 bases. V shed 0 bases and J shed 8 bases, with 13 bases lying between them. The CDR3 is made up of 14 amino acids. Germline V gives CDR1 ENHRY, CDR2 SYGVKD. The CDR3 sequence is CAISESNWGDGYTF. Here the CDR3 DNA reads TGTGCCATCAGTGAGTCTAATTGGGGGGACGGCTACACCTTC.

The rearrangement uses TRBV14 and TRBJ2-1; D remains unclear. Trimming cost V 4 bases and J 4 bases, with 14 bases left between them. CDR1 and CDR2 from the germline V gene are SGHDN and FVKESK. The CDR3 spans 15 residues. Here the CDR3 reads CASSLLPIQYNEQFF. The CDR3 bases are TGTGCCAGCAGCCTTTTGCCCATCCAGTACAATGAGCAGTTCTTC.

J is TRBJ1-2 and V is TRBV5-4; D gene unclear. Deletions cut 4 bases from V and 8 bases from J, with 12 bases between. Germline assignment: CDR1 SGHNT and CDR2 YYREEE (reference sequence). This CDR3 contains 12 residues. The CDR3 nucleotides read TGTGCCAGCAGCGACGACACTTACGGCTACACCTTC. The encoded protein is CASSDDTYGYTF.

The J gene is TRBJ1-4, the V gene TRBV5-1; D is possibly TRBD1 (5 bases). Trimming stripped 4 bases from V and 6 bases from J, with 13 bases between. Germline values: CDR1 SGHRS, CDR2 YFSETQ. The CDR3 is made up of 14 amino acids. The CDR3 sequence is CASSIRRGDEKLFF. The CDR3 coding sequence is TGCGCCAGCAGCATTCGCCGGGGGGATGAAAAACTGTTTTTT. The whole variable domain, remainder taken from reference TRBV5-1 and TRBJ1-4, is KAGVTQTPRYLIKTRGQQVTLSCSPISGHRSVSWYQQTPGQGLQFLFEYFSETQRNKGNFPGRFSGRQFSNSRSEMNVSTLELGDSALYLCASSIRRGDEKLFFGSGTQLSVL.

The chain's CDR3 is CASSPDRVSYEQYF. Here the CDR3 DNA reads TGTGCCAGCAGTCCCGACAGGGTTTCCTACGAGCAGTACTTC. The chain links TRBV6-5 to TRBJ2-7, with 7 bases matching TRBD1. The V gene end was trimmed by 5 bases and the J gene end by 1 base; junction bases not matched to a gene: 5. The CDR3 totals 14 residues. Germline V gene data show CDR1 as MNHEY and CDR2 as SVGAGI.

The rearrangement links TRBV3-1 (or the pseudogene TRBV3-2) to TRBJ1-2; possible D gene TRBD1, 6 bases. This CDR3 contains 15 residues. V was trimmed by 2 bases and J by 8 bases, leaving 18 bases between them. Germline CDR1 and CDR2: LGHDT and YNNKEL (reference sequence). The CDR3 DNA follows: TGTGCCAGCAGCCAATCCACAACAGGGCCGGAGGGCTACACCTTC. Translated: CASSQSTTGPEGYTF.

This clone is a singleton in its sample. The chain recombines TRBV7-9 with TRBJ1-1, with D unresolved. Germline CDR1 and CDR2: SEHNR and FQNEAQ (reference sequence). CDR3 length: 15 residues. Trimming removed 5 bases from V and 1 base from J, with 14 bases in between. In nucleotides, the CDR3 is TGTGCCAGCAGCCACGGGCTGGGGAGGAACACTGAAGCTTTCTTT. Translated, it gives CASSHGLGRNTEAFF.

The rearrangement uses TRBV18 and TRBJ2-6, with 7 bases aligning to TRBD1. Germline-derived CDR1 and CDR2 are KGHSH and LQKENI. This CDR3 region has 19 residues. J gave up 2 bases and V 4 bases, and 14 bases lay outside the gene matches. The CDR3 spells CASSQITGTEGTGANVLTF. CDR3 DNA sequence: TGTGCCAGCTCACAAATAACCGGGACAGAGGGCACTGGGGCCAACGTCCTGACTTTC.

This chain joins TRBV5-1 and TRBJ2-1, with 14 bases that match TRBD2. This CDR3 contains 17 residues. CDR1 and CDR2 from the germline V gene are SGHRS and YFSETQ. Trimming took 3 bases from V and 8 from J; bases not matched to a gene: 10. DNA of the CDR3: TGCGCCAGCAGCTCCGGACTAGCGGGGGGCCCAGTCCATGAGCAGTTCTTC. Residues: CASSSGLAGGPVHEQFF.

On this clone: Within the sample, other DNA sequences also encode this same CDR3. This chain connects TRBV18 to TRBJ1-1; no clear D. The V gene lost 2 bases and the J gene lost 5 bases, with 6 bases spanning the gap. The CDR3 consists of 12 residues. CDR1 is KGHSH, CDR2 LQKENI, per germline. CDR3 in amino acids: CASSPSGTEAFF. DNA for the CDR3: TGTGCCAGCTCACCATCGGGGACTGAAGCTTTCTTT.

The chain joins TRBV30 to TRBJ1-6; 8 bases are shared with TRBD1. Germline CDR1 and CDR2: GTSNPN and SVGIG (reference sequence). With 5 bases clipped from V and 0 bases from J, the junction kept 6 bases outside the gene matches. This CDR3 region has 16 residues. CDR3 DNA sequence: TGTGCCTGGGAAAGACAGGGGAGCTCCTATAATTCACCCCTCCACTTT. Protein sequence: CAWERQGSSYNSPLHF. The full variable domain, rest sourced from reference TRBV30 and TRBJ1-6, is SQTIHQWPATLVQPVGSPLSLECTVEGTSNPNLYWYRQAAGRGLQLLFYSVGIGQISSEVPQNLSASRPQDRQFILSSKKLLLSDSGFYLCAWERQGSSYNSPLHFGNGTRLTVT.

The rearrangement links TRBV6-4 to TRBJ1-2; D unclear. V was pared by 6 bases and J by 8 bases, with 16 bases between. The CDR3 runs to 13 residues. Germline V gives CDR1 MRHNA, CDR2 SNTAGT. The CDR3 DNA is TGTGCCAGCAGAGACCCAAGGCGGGGAGGCTACACCTTC. This sequence encodes CASRDPRRGGYTF.

The rearrangement links TRBV5-4 to TRBJ1-2, with D hard to call. V gave up 5 bases and J gave up 7 bases, with 15 bases separating them. The CDR3 extends over 13 amino acids. Germline V gives CDR1 SGHNT, CDR2 YYREEE (reference sequence). The CDR3 DNA sequence: TGTGCCAGCAGTCGACTTAACGATGGTGGCTACACCTTC. It yields the protein CASSRLNDGGYTF.

The V call is TRBV6-5, the J call TRBJ1-2; possibly TRBD1 for D (5 bases). The ends were cut back, 7 bases at V and 4 bases at J, with 7 bases in the middle. CDR3 length: 11 amino acids. Germline V gene sequence: CDR1 MNHEY, CDR2 SVGAGI. The CDR3, as DNA: TGTGCCAGCACCCAGGGCTATGGCTACACCTTC. Protein product: CASTQGYGYTF.

The gene calls are TRBV5-1 and TRBJ1-5; tentative D call: TRBD1 (6 bases). In germline, CDR1 is SGHRS, CDR2 YFSETQ. V was trimmed by 0 bases and J by 9 bases, leaving 7 bases between them. The CDR3 sequence is 12 residues long. DNA for the CDR3: TGCGCCAGCAGCTTGGAAGGGGGGCCCCAGCATTTT. The encoded protein is CASSLEGGPQHF.

The chain combines TRBV29-1 with TRBJ2-1, with 12 nucleotides matching TRBD2. CDR3 length: 16 residues. Per the germline V gene, CDR1 is SQVTM and CDR2 is ANQGSEA. V lost 1 base, J lost 6 bases, and 7 bases stayed unmatched. For the CDR3, the DNA is TGCAGCGTTGAAGGGAGTAGGACTAGCGGGATCAATGAGCAGTTCTTC. Translated: CSVEGSRTSGINEQFF.

This sequence joins TRBV27 and TRBJ2-2; D perhaps matches TRBD2 (5 bases). Germline CDR1 MNHEY, CDR2 SMNVEV (reference sequence). CDR3 length equals 16 residues. V was cut by 8 bases and J by 0 bases, with 16 bases left in between. The CDR3 loop reads CASAPGRTANTGELFF. DNA for the CDR3: TGTGCCAGCGCCCCGGGTCGGACTGCGAACACCGGGGAGCTGTTTTTT.

The CDR3 here is CASSYDGTYNEQFF. The CDR3 region has the DNA TGTGCCAGCAGTTACGACGGGACATACAATGAGCAGTTCTTC. V gene TRBV6-2 or TRBV6-3 combines with J gene TRBJ2-1; D might be TRBD1 (6 bases). Germline V gene lookup returns CDR1 MNHEY and CDR2 SVGEGT. The V and J ends lost 2 bases and 4 bases respectively, with 9 bases between them. The CDR3 is made up of 14 amino acids.

J is TRBJ2-2 and V is TRBV19; 12 bases are a match to TRBD2. Germline V gene lookup returns CDR1 LNHDA and CDR2 SQIVND (reference sequence). With V trimmed by 8 bases and J by 6 bases, 10 bases remained unmatched. The CDR3 has 16 amino acids. CDR3 residues: CASGSSGGARAGELFF. The CDR3 nucleotides read TGTGCCAGTGGCTCTAGCGGGGGGGCTCGGGCCGGGGAGCTGTTTTTT.

This clone has just a few counts. The CDR3 reads CASSLRRQGSYNSPLHF. The CDR3, as DNA: TGTGCCAGCAGCTTAAGAAGACAGGGCTCCTATAATTCACCCCTCCACTTT. This chain connects TRBV7-2 to TRBJ1-6, with 7 bases lining up with TRBD1. Germline CDR1 is SGHTA and CDR2 is FQGNSA. The CDR3 length is 17 residues. V lost 2 bases to trimming and J lost 0 bases; unmatched junction nucleotides: 4.

Written as DNA, the CDR3 is TGTGCCAGCAGCCAAATGGGACTGACCTACGAGCAGTACTTC. Its translation is CASSQMGLTYEQYF. The rearrangement links TRBV3-1 (or the pseudogene TRBV3-2) to TRBJ2-7; D might be TRBD2 (6 bases). The germline CDR1 and CDR2 sequences are LGHDT and YNNKEL (reference sequence). V was trimmed by 2 bases and J by 2 bases, leaving 10 bases between them. This CDR3 has 14 amino acids.

The chain joins TRBV19 to TRBJ1-5; tentative D call: TRBD1 (6 bases). CDR1 is LNHDA, CDR2 SQIVND, per germline (reference sequence). V was cut by 6 bases and J by 2 bases, with 11 bases left in between. The CDR3 is made up of 14 amino acids. DNA of the CDR3: TGTGCCAGTAGGAAAGGGGGAGGCAATCAGCCCCAGCATTTT. Encoded protein: CASRKGGGNQPQHF. The complete variable domain, with remaining parts taken from reference TRBV19 and TRBJ1-5, reads DGGITQSPKYLFRKEGQNVTLSCEQNLNHDAMYWYRQDPGQGLRLIYYSQIVNDFQKGDIAEGYSVSREKKESFPLTVTSAQKNPTAFYLCASRKGGGNQPQHFGDGTRLSIL.

The CDR3 sequence: CASSLPGLQVDTQYF. CDR3 nucleotide sequence: TGTGCCAGCTCATTGCCGGGACTCCAAGTGGATACGCAGTATTTT. The chain couples TRBV18 to TRBJ2-3, with D perhaps TRBD2 (6 bases). The CDR3 extends over 15 amino acids. CDR1 is KGHSH and CDR2 is LQKENI in the germline V gene. Trimming took 5 bases from V and 6 from J, leaving 18 bases between them.

The V and J genes are TRBV21-1 and TRBJ1-4; whether TRBD1, the table's D call, matches the DNA was not checked. TRBV21-1 is annotated as a pseudogene. The length of the CDR3 is 15 residues. CDR3 amino acids: CASSKEDSLNEKLFF. CDR3 bases: TGTGCCAGCAGCAAAGAGGACAGCTTGAATGAAAAACTGTTTTTT.

The chain employs TRBV2 and TRBJ1-2, with unresolved D. There are 13 residues in the CDR3. V lost 6 bases to trimming and J lost 5 bases, with 13 bases between them. Germline V gene data show CDR1 as SNHLY and CDR2 as FYNNEI. CDR3 DNA: TGTGCCAGCAGCGGGGTGCAGGAATATGGCTACACCTTC. Its protein is CASSGVQEYGYTF.

The chain couples TRBV2 to TRBJ2-3; D perhaps matches TRBD2 (5 bases). There are 17 residues in the CDR3. Per the germline V gene, CDR1 is SNHLY and CDR2 is FYNNEI. The germline V and J ends were trimmed by 2 bases and 0 bases, with 15 bases remaining between them. The CDR3 reads CASSERVLRVSTDTQYF. The CDR3 region has the DNA TGTGCCAGCAGTGAAAGGGTCTTGCGGGTTAGCACAGATACGCAGTATTTT.

The chain is built from TRBV19 and TRBJ2-7; D possibly corresponds to TRBD2 (5 bases). With 1 base removed from V and 4 bases from J, the gap between germline ends came to 11 bases. The CDR3 totals 14 residues. Germline assignment: CDR1 LNHDA and CDR2 SQIVND (reference sequence). The CDR3 coding sequence is TGTGCCAGTAGTATAGGGCCCCTAGCTTACGAGCAGTACTTC. Its translation: CASSIGPLAYEQYF. Using reference TRBV19 and TRBJ2-7 for the parts outside the CDR3, the full variable domain is DGGITQSPKYLFRKEGQNVTLSCEQNLNHDAMYWYRQDPGQGLRLIYYSQIVNDFQKGDIAEGYSVSREKKESFPLTVTSAQKNPTAFYLCASSIGPLAYEQYFGPGTRLTVT.

V gene TRBV6-5 combines with J gene TRBJ1-2, with a tentative D call TRBD1 (6 bases). CDR1 and CDR2 from the germline V gene are MNHEY and SVGAGI. This CDR3 is 15 amino acids long. V lost 2 bases to trimming and J lost 2 bases, with 12 bases between them. The CDR3 DNA is TGTGCCAGCAGTTACGCCCCTACAGGGAACTATGGCTACACCTTC. Amino acids: CASSYAPTGNYGYTF.

This clone was seen only a few times. The chain carries TRBV3-1 (or the pseudogene TRBV3-2) and TRBJ2-5, with 13 bases that match TRBD2. In germline, CDR1 is LGHDT, CDR2 YNNKEL (reference sequence). This CDR3 region has 15 residues. V shed 7 bases and J 3 bases; nucleotides not matched to a gene: 5. CDR3: CASTSGLAGKETQYF. The CDR3 nucleotides are TGTGCCAGCACCTCGGGACTAGCGGGGAAAGAGACCCAGTACTTC.

The genes are TRBV9 and TRBJ2-3; TRBD2 matches at 13 bases. Per germline, CDR1 SGDLS and CDR2 YYNGEE. This CDR3 spans 18 amino acids. V was clipped by 3 bases and J by 0 bases; unmatched bases: 7. The CDR3 protein is CASSGEGTSGVSTDTQYF. The CDR3 DNA reads TGTGCCAGCAGCGGAGAAGGGACTAGCGGGGTGAGCACAGATACGCAGTATTTT.